This record covers a single TCR beta chain. Original handling: Nucleated cell number was recorded as an estimate derived from reference gene primer amplification. Generated by immunoSEQ multiplex PCR, the TCRdb table keeps only in-frame clones and is missing some. The V and J calls and the clone size are those of that table, but D and trimming were determined from the DNA. The table has 230,000 or so clones, 65% to 90% seen once. The sample originates from a study of blood T cell repertoires in COVID-19. Background on the study: The cDNA or gDNA used as material had been derived from T cells, B-cell-depleted T cells, or PBMCs.

The TCR sequence derives from a woman aged 40 to 55 who had recovered from COVID-19. The sequencing input was peripheral blood.

The CDR3 DNA sequence: TGTGCCAGCTCACCGGGGCTCCTATTAGCAAATGAGCAGTTCTTC. Residues: CASSPGLLLANEQFF. This chain joins TRBV18 and TRBJ2-1, with D possibly TRBD1 on 5 matching bases. Germline V gene lookup returns CDR1 KGHSH and CDR2 LQKENI. The CDR3 contains 15 residues. V lost 3 bases and J 7 bases, leaving 16 bases between the germline ends.